Below, 24 T cell receptor beta chains from the same sample are listed, as sequenced in a study of CD8+CD57+ T cells in acquired aplastic anemia (dated by TCRdb to between 2018 and 2020). TCRdb records Illumina HiSeq 2000 as the sequencer. Profiling of TCR beta VDJ combinations and CDR3 sequences used genomic DNA as the template. The public reads were reprocessed in TCRdb via fastp at Q25 and MiXCR, keeping in-frame beta chains. Rows merge per CDR3 protein into single entries with the most common DNA and genes. Counted in this sample were 150,000 to 200,000 distinct CDR3 sequences; roughly 64% of them appeared once. 40% to 55% of the sample rests with the top ten. The material sequenced was sorted CD4+, CD8+, or CD8+CD57+ T cells (not recorded which) from PBMCs. The source of these receptors is a human donor with severe aplastic anemia or a healthy control (not recorded which).

The chain carries TRBV9 and TRBJ1-4; a possible D gene is TRBD1 (6 bases). The germline V and J ends were trimmed by 0 bases and 7 bases, with 7 bases remaining between them. Germline-derived CDR1 and CDR2 are SGDLS and YYNGEE. This CDR3 region has 13 residues. DNA for the CDR3: TGTGCCAGCAGCGTAGTAGGGGGTGAAAAACTGTTTTTT. The encoded protein is CASSVVGGEKLFF.

This rearrangement joins TRBV12-3 or TRBV12-4 to TRBJ2-5, with 7 bases matching TRBD2. The CDR3 runs 12 residues. Germline trimming cut 5 bases from V and 7 bases from J; bases unmatched to any gene: 4. CDR3 DNA sequence: TGTGCCAGCAGTGGGGAGGGTCGGACCCAGTACTTC. Its translation: CASSGEGRTQYF.

For the CDR3, the DNA is TGTGCCAGTACCCCGCCCTTGGGCAGTACTGGGGCCAACGTCCTGACTTTC. The encoded protein is CASTPPLGSTGANVLTF. This chain uses TRBV19 with TRBJ2-6; no definite D call. The CDR3 loop spans 17 amino acids. The V gene's germline CDR1 is LNHDA and CDR2 SQIVND (reference sequence). Deletions cut 7 bases from V and 2 bases from J, with 18 bases between.

The table lists this clonotype with a few counts. V and J are TRBV12-3 or TRBV12-4 and TRBJ2-2; 7 nucleotides match TRBD1. Germline trimming cut 3 bases from V and 1 base from J; bases unmatched to any gene: 2. This CDR3 has 15 amino acids. The CDR3 region is CASSFRTGNTGELFF. The CDR3 coding sequence is TGTGCCAGCAGTTTCAGGACAGGGAACACCGGGGAGCTGTTTTTT.

The chain combines TRBV20-1 with TRBJ2-1; a weak D match, TRBD1 (5 bases). Germline V gene data show CDR1 as DFQATT and CDR2 as SNEGSKA (reference sequence). The CDR3 has 13 residues. CDR3 loop: CTVPDSRVSEQFF. Here the CDR3 DNA reads TGCACCGTTCCCGACAGCCGAGTTAGTGAGCAGTTCTTC.

About this clonotype: Germline and junction disagree at one end, which may indicate a read error. This chain links TRBV20-1 with TRBJ1-3; D remains unclear. CDR1 and CDR2 from the germline V gene are DFQATT and SNEGSKA (reference sequence). The CDR3 runs 14 residues. The CDR3: CSARDSVSGITIYF. The CDR3 DNA reads as TGCAGTGCTAGAGACAGCGTCTCTGGAATCACCATATATTTT.

V gene TRBV7-9 combines with J gene TRBJ1-1, with unresolved D. V dropped 5 bases and J dropped 1 base, with 17 bases sitting between them. Looked up from germline, CDR1 is SEHNR and CDR2 is FQNEAQ (reference sequence). This CDR3 contains 16 residues. The CDR3 DNA is TGTGCCAGCAGCCCTCGACGCGGGGTCGGGAACACTGAAGCTTTCTTT. It specifies CASSPRRGVGNTEAFF.

As DNA, the CDR3 is TGTGCCAGTAATGTGGGGGCCGCGTACTTCTATGGCTACACCTTC. Protein: CASNVGAAYFYGYTF. The genes are TRBV19 and TRBJ1-2; a possible D gene is TRBD1 (6 bases). With 7 bases removed from V and 4 bases from J, the gap between germline ends came to 19 bases. Germline CDR1 reads LNHDA; CDR2 reads SQIVND (reference sequence). The CDR3 has 15 residues.

V is TRBV7-8 and J is TRBJ2-7; weak D call: TRBD2 (5 bases). CDR3 length equals 14 residues. Germline-derived CDR1 and CDR2 are SGHVS and FQNEAQ. V gave up 5 bases and J gave up 2 bases, with 13 bases separating them. CDR3 residues: CASSNPSRPYEQYF. The CDR3 DNA reads TGTGCCAGCAGCAATCCTAGCCGACCCTACGAGCAGTACTTC. Complete variable domain (other parts from reference TRBV7-8 and TRBJ2-7): GAGVSQSPRYKVAKRGQDVALRCDPISGHVSLFWYQQALGQGPEFLTYFQNEAQLDKSGLPSDRFFAERPEGSVSTLKIQRTQQEDSAVYLCASSNPSRPYEQYFGPGTRLTVT.

This chain links TRBV7-9 with TRBJ1-2; TRBD1 matches 7 bases. V dropped 5 bases and J dropped 7; count of bases not matched to a gene: 7. This CDR3 is built from 13 residues. The germline CDR1 and CDR2 sequences are SEHNR and FQNEAQ (reference sequence). CDR3 sequence: CASSEDRMGGYTF. For the CDR3, the DNA is TGTGCCAGCAGCGAGGACAGGATGGGTGGCTACACCTTC. The whole variable domain, filled in from reference TRBV7-9 and TRBJ1-2, reads DTGVSQNPRHKITKRGQNVTFRCDPISEHNRLYWYRQTLGQGPEFLTYFQNEAQLEKSRLLSDRFSAERPKGSFSTLEIQRTEQGDSAMYLCASSEDRMGGYTFGSGTRLTVV.

The chain joins TRBV7-9 to TRBJ2-7; TRBD2 might be the D (5 bases). The CDR3 covers 13 residues. The germline CDR1 and CDR2 sequences are SEHNR and FQNEAQ (reference sequence). V was pared by 5 bases and J by 3 bases, with 11 bases between. The CDR3 spells CASSPGSLYEQYF. In DNA form, the CDR3 reads TGTGCCAGCAGCCCGGGGTCACTCTACGAGCAGTACTTC.

The chain couples TRBV19 to TRBJ2-4; TRBD2 matches 7 bases. V shed 1 base, J shed 6 bases, and the junction held 3 bases outside the gene matches. This CDR3 spans 14 amino acids. CDR1 and CDR2 from the germline V gene are LNHDA and SQIVND (reference sequence). The CDR3 nucleotides read TGTGCCAGTAGTATAGGGACTAGAGGAAACATTCAGTACTTC. As protein: CASSIGTRGNIQYF.

Details on this clonotype: Mismatch with germline at one junction end may stem from a read error. The rearrangement joins TRBV4-1 to TRBJ1-6; D remains unclear. This CDR3 has 8 amino acids. The V gene's germline CDR1 is MGHRA and CDR2 YSYEKL. CDR3 coding DNA: TGCGCCAGCAGCCAAGATGAGTTT. Translated, it gives CASSQDEF.

This clonotype showed up just once. The rearrangement joins TRBV7-3 to TRBJ1-1; D gene unclear. In germline, CDR1 is SGHTA, CDR2 FQGTGA. V lost 5 bases to trimming and J lost 6 bases, with 16 bases between them. The CDR3 consists of 14 residues. CDR3 protein: CASSPDGKEAEAFF. CDR3 bases: TGTGCCAGCAGCCCTGACGGGAAGGAGGCTGAAGCTTTCTTT.

On this clonotype: One end of the junction is discordant with germline, which a read error may explain. V is TRBV20-1 and J is TRBJ2-6; TRBD1 might be the D (6 bases). The germline CDR1 and CDR2 sequences are DFQATT and SNEGSKA (reference sequence). The CDR3 is 17 residues long. The DNA for the CDR3 is TGCAGTGCTAGGGGCGGACAGCCATACTCTGGGGCCAACGTCCTGGCTTTC. It is translated as CSARGGQPYSGANVLAF.

V and J are TRBV10-2 and TRBJ2-7; 11 positions agree with TRBD2. The V gene's germline CDR1 is WSHSY and CDR2 SAAADI. J gave up 2 bases and V 3 bases, and 12 bases lay outside the gene matches. CDR3 length equals 18 residues. The CDR3 region is CASSDITSGGRNPYEQYF. The CDR3 bases are TGCGCCAGCAGTGATATAACTAGCGGGGGTCGGAACCCCTACGAGCAGTACTTC.

V gene TRBV10-3 combines with J gene TRBJ1-2; TRBD1 might be the D (6 bases). The length of the CDR3 is 13 residues. Trimming left V 0 bases short and J 7 bases short, with 9 bases between. Germline V lookup: CDR1 ENHRY, CDR2 SYGVKD. CDR3 in DNA: TGTGCCATCAGTGAGTCGGAGACAGGTGGCTACACCTTC. Translated, it gives CAISESETGGYTF.

Only a few counts were recorded for this clonotype. V and J are TRBV24-1 and TRBJ2-5; D perhaps matches TRBD2 (6 bases). CDR3 size: 15 residues. V lost 3 bases and J 5 bases, leaving 15 bases between the germline ends. Germline V gives CDR1 KGHDR, CDR2 SFDVKD. CDR3 sequence: CATSDPLSSGETQYF. The CDR3 DNA sequence: TGTGCCACCAGTGATCCGCTGAGTAGCGGCGAGACCCAGTACTTC.

This clonotype appeared once. This rearrangement joins TRBV24-1 to TRBJ1-5; possibly TRBD1 for D (6 bases). The V gene lost 8 bases and the J gene lost 7 bases, with 14 bases spanning the gap. This CDR3 region has 13 residues. Germline V gene lookup returns CDR1 KGHDR and CDR2 SFDVKD. The CDR3 DNA is TGTGCCACCAACAGGGAAACAGGGCAGCCCCAGCATTTT. Translated, it gives CATNRETGQPQHF.

The rearrangement uses TRBV9 and TRBJ2-3; a possible D gene is TRBD1 (6 bases). Germline V gene data show CDR1 as SGDLS and CDR2 as YYNGEE. Trimming removed 0 bases at V and 2 bases at J, with 7 bases between. CDR3 length equals 14 residues. CDR3 in amino acids: CASSVGTDTDTQYF. Here the CDR3 DNA reads TGTGCCAGCAGCGTAGGGACAGACACAGATACGCAGTATTTT.

The sample holds a few counts of this clonotype. This sequence joins TRBV9 and TRBJ1-1; no definite D call. Trimming left V 3 bases short and J 4 bases short, with 13 bases between. Per the germline V gene, CDR1 is SGDLS and CDR2 is YYNGEE. This CDR3 contains 14 residues. The CDR3 loop is CASSAEPGLTEAFF. Here the CDR3 DNA reads TGTGCCAGCAGCGCAGAACCGGGCCTCACTGAAGCTTTCTTT.

This chain connects TRBV20-1 to TRBJ2-7, with TRBD2 identical over 7 bases. Looked up from germline, CDR1 is DFQATT and CDR2 is SNEGSKA (reference sequence). This CDR3 is 10 amino acids long. Trimming cost V 5 bases and J 11 bases; bases outside gene matches: 6. CDR3 DNA: TGCAGTGCTCATAGCGGGCTGGAGTACTTC. It translates to CSAHSGLEYF.

V usage is TRBV19 and J usage is TRBJ2-1; 8 nucleotides match TRBD1. V was pared by 5 bases and J by 9 bases, with 9 bases of the junction left unmatched. Germline CDR1 is LNHDA and CDR2 is SQIVND (reference sequence). The CDR3 spans 14 residues. The CDR3 loop reads CASSLRTGKGEQFF. The CDR3 DNA reads TGTGCCAGTAGTTTAAGGACAGGGAAAGGTGAGCAGTTCTTC.

The V call is TRBV7-9, the J call TRBJ1-5, with a possible D match to TRBD1 (6 bases). The ends were cut back, 5 bases at V and 0 bases at J, with 26 bases in the middle. Germline CDR1 and CDR2: SEHNR and FQNEAQ (reference sequence). CDR3 length equals 20 residues. In DNA, the CDR3 is TGTGCCAGCAGCCTCCTCGGAAGGGGGGTCCCACTGTGTAGCAATCAGCCCCAGCATTTT. Translated, it gives CASSLLGRGVPLCSNQPQHF.